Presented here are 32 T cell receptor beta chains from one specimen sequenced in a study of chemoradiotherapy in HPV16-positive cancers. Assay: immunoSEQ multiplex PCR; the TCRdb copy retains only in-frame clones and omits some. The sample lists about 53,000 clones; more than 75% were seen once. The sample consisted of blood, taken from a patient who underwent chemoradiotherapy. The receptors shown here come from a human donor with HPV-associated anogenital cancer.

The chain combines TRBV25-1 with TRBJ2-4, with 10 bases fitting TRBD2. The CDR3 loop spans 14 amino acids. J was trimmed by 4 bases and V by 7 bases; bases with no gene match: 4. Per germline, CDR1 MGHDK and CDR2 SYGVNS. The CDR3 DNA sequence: TGTGCCAGCACCCGGACTAGCGGTAAAAACATTCAGTACTTC. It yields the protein CASTRTSGKNIQYF.

The CDR3 sequence: CAWSGGQNTEAFF. The CDR3 DNA reads TGTGCCTGGAGTGGGGGCCAGAACACTGAAGCTTTCTTT. The rearrangement uses TRBV30 and TRBJ1-1; D is perhaps TRBD1 (5 bases). This CDR3 has 13 amino acids. Germline V gene data show CDR1 as GTSNPN and CDR2 as SVGIG (reference sequence). Trimming cost V 1 base and J 1 base, with 7 bases left between them.

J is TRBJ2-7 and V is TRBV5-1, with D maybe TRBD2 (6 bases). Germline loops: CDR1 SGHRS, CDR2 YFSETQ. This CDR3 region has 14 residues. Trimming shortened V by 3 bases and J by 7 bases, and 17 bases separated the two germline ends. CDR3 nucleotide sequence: TGCGCCAGCAGCTCTCAAGCGGGTGGCTGGGAGCAGTACTTC. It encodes CASSSQAGGWEQYF.

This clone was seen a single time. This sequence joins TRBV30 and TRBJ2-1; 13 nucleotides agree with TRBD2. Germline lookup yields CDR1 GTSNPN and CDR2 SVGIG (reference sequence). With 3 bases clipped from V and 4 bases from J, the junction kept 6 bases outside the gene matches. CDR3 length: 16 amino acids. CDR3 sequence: CAWSEGLAGPYNEQFF. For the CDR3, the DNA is TGTGCCTGGAGCGAGGGACTAGCGGGGCCATACAATGAGCAGTTCTTC.

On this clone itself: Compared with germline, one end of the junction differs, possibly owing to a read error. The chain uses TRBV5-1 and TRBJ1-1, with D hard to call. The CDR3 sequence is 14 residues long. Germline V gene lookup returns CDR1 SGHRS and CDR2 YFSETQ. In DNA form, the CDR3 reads TGCGCCAGCAGCCAAGAAGACGGGTACACTGAAACTTTCTTT. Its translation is CASSQEDGYTETFF.

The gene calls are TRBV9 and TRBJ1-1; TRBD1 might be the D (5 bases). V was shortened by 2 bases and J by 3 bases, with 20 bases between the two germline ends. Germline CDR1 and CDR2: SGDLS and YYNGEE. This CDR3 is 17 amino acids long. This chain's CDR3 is CASSVPHVPGGDTEAFF. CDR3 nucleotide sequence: TGTGCCAGCAGCGTCCCGCACGTCCCGGGAGGGGACACTGAAGCTTTCTTT.

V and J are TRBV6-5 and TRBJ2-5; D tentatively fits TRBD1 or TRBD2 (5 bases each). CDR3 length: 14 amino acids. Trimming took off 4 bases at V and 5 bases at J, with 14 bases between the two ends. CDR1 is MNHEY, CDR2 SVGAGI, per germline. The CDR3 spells CASSSGRFEETQYF. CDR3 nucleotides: TGTGCCAGCAGTTCGGGACGGTTCGAGGAGACCCAGTACTTC.

CDR3 loop: CASSLSGQGGEKLFF. For the CDR3, the DNA is TGTGCCAGCAGTTTAAGCGGCCAGGGCGGTGAAAAACTGTTTTTT. The V gene is TRBV28, the J gene TRBJ1-4; tentatively, D is TRBD1 (5 bases). V lost 2 bases to trimming and J lost 7 bases, with 14 bases between them. There are 15 residues in the CDR3. Germline V gene sequence: CDR1 MDHEN, CDR2 SYDVKM.

CDR3 sequence: CASSPRSAISQETQYF. CDR3 coding DNA: TGTGCCAGCAGCCCCCGTAGCGCGATTTCCCAAGAGACCCAGTACTTC. The rearrangement links TRBV7-6 to TRBJ2-5; a possible D gene is TRBD2 (5 bases). V was pared by 5 bases and J by 1 base, with 17 bases between. The CDR3 consists of 16 residues. The V gene's germline CDR1 is SGHVS and CDR2 FNYEAQ.

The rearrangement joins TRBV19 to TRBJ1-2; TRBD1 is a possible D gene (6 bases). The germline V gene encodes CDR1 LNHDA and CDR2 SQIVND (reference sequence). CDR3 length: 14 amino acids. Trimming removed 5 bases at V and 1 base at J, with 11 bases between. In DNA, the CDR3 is TGTGCCAGTAGTCCGTGGGACATTAACTATGGCTACACCTTC. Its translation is CASSPWDINYGYTF. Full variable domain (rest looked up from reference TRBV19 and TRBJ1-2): DGGITQSPKYLFRKEGQNVTLSCEQNLNHDAMYWYRQDPGQGLRLIYYSQIVNDFQKGDIAEGYSVSREKKESFPLTVTSAQKNPTAFYLCASSPWDINYGYTFGSGTRLTVV.

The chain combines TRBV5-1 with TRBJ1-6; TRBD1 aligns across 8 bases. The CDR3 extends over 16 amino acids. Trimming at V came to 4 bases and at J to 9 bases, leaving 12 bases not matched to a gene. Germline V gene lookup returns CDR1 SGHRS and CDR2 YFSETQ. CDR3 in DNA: TGCGCCAGCAGCCTGCGGGGACAGGTTACCTCTTCACCCCTCCACTTT. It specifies CASSLRGQVTSSPLHF.

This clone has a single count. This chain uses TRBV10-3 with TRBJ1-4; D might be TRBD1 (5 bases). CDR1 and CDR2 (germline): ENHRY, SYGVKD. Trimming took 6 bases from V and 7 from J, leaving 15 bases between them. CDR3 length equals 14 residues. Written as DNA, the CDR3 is TGTGCCATCAGCCCAGGCGGGACCGGTGAAAAACTGTTTTTT. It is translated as CAISPGGTGEKLFF.

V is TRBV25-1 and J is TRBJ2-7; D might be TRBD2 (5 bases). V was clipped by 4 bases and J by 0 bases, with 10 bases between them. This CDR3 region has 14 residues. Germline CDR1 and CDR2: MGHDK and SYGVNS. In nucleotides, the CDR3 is TGTGCCAGCAGTGGCCGGGGAGTCTCCTACGAGCAGTACTTC. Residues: CASSGRGVSYEQYF.

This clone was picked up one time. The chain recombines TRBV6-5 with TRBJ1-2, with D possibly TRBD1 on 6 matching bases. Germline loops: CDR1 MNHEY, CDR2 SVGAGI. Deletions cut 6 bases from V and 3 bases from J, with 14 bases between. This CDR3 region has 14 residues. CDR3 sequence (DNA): TGTGCCAGCAGACCGACAGGAGGGGACTATGGCTACACCTTC. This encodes CASRPTGGDYGYTF.

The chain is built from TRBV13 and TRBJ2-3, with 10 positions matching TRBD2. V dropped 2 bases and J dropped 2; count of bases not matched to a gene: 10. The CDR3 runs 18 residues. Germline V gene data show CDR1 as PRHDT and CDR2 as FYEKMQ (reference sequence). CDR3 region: CASSLWGYSGGATDTQYF. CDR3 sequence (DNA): TGTGCCAGCAGCTTATGGGGTTACAGCGGGGGGGCCACAGATACGCAGTATTTT.

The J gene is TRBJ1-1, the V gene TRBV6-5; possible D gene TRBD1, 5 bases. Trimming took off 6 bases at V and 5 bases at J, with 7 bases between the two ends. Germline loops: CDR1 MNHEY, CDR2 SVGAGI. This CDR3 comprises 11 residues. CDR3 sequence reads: CASRGGTEAFF. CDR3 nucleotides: TGTGCCAGCAGGGGGGGGACTGAAGCTTTCTTT.

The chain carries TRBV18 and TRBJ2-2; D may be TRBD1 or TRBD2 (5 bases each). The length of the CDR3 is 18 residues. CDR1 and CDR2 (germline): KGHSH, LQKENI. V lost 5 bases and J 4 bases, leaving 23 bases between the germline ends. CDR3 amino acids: CASSSTTMGTRSTGELFF. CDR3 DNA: TGTGCCAGCTCATCAACGACCATGGGGACGAGGTCCACCGGGGAGCTGTTTTTT.

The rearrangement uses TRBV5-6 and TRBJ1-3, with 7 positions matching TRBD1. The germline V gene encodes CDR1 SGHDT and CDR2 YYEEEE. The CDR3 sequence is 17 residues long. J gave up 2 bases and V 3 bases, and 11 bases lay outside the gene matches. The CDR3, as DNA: TGTGCCAGCAGCTCCCTACAGGGGACGAATCCTGGAAACACCATATATTTT. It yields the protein CASSSLQGTNPGNTIYF.

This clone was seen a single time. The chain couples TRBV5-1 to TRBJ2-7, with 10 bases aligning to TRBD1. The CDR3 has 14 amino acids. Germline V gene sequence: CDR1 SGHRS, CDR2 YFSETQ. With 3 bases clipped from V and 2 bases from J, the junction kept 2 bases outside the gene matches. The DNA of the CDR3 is TGCGCCAGCAGCTCGGACAGGGGGGCCTACGAGCAGTACTTC. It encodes CASSSDRGAYEQYF.

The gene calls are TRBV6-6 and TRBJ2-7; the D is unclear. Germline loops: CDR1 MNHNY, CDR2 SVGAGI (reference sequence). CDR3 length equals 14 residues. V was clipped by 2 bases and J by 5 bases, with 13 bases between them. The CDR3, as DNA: TGTGCCAGCAGTTACACGGGCCTCGGCGACGAGCAGTACTTC. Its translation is CASSYTGLGDEQYF.

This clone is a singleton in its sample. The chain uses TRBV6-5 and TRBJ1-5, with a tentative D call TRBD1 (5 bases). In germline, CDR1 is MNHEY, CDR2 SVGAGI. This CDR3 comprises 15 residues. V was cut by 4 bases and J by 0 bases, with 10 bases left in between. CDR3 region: CASSSTGYSNQPQHF. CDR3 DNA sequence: TGTGCCAGCAGTTCCACAGGCTATAGCAATCAGCCCCAGCATTTT.

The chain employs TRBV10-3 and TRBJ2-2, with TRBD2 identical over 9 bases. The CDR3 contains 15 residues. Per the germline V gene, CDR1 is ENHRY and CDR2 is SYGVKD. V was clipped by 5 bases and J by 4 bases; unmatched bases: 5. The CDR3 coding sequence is TGTGCCATCAGTATTGGACTAGCGACCACCGGGGAGCTGTTTTTT. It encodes CAISIGLATTGELFF.

Here the CDR3 reads CASSYSKGPPHEQYF. The CDR3 DNA reads TGTGCCAGCAGTTACTCGAAGGGGCCCCCCCACGAGCAGTACTTC. The rearrangement uses TRBV6-5 and TRBJ2-7; tentative D call: TRBD1 (5 bases). V dropped 0 bases and J dropped 5 bases, with 14 bases sitting between them. The germline gives CDR1 MNHEY, CDR2 SVGAGI. This CDR3 comprises 15 residues.

CDR3 amino acids: CASSLAKWVDGPSRGSNVLTF. CDR3 nucleotides: TGCGCCAGCAGCTTGGCCAAGTGGGTGGACGGACCCTCTCGGGGGTCCAACGTCCTGACTTTC. The V call is TRBV5-1, the J call TRBJ2-6; D possibly corresponds to TRBD2 (6 bases). The CDR3 runs to 21 residues. Germline loops: CDR1 SGHRS, CDR2 YFSETQ. V dropped 0 bases and J dropped 8 bases, with 30 bases sitting between them.

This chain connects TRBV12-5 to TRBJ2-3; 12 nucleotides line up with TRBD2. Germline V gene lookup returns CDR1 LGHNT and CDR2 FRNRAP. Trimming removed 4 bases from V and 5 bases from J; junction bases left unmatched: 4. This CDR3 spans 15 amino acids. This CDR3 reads CASGYPGLAGDTQYF. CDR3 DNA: TGTGCTAGTGGTTACCCGGGACTAGCGGGAGATACGCAGTATTTT. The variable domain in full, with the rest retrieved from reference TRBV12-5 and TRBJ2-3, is DARVTQTPRHKVTEMGQEVTMRCQPILGHNTVFWYRQTMMQGLELLAYFRNRAPLDDSGMPKDRFSAEMPDATLATLKIQPSEPRDSAVYFCASGYPGLAGDTQYFGPGTRLTVL.

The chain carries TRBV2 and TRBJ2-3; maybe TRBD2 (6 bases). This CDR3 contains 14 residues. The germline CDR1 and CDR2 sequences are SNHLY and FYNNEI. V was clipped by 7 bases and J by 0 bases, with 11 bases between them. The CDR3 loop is CASNGGTSTDTQYF. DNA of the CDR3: TGTGCCAGCAATGGGGGGACTAGCACAGATACGCAGTATTTT. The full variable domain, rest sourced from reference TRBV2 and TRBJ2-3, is EPEVTQTPSHQVTQMGQEVILRCVPISNHLYFYWYRQILGQKVEFLVSFYNNEISEKSEIFDDQFSVERPDGSNFTLKIRSTKLEDSAMYFCASNGGTSTDTQYFGPGTRLTVL.

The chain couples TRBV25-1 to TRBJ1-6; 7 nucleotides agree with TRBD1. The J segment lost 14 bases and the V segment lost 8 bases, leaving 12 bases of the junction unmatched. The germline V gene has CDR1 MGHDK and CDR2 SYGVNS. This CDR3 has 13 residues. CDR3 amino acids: CASRGQATSTLHF. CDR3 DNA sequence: TGTGCCAGCCGCGGACAGGCCACATCAACCCTCCACTTT.

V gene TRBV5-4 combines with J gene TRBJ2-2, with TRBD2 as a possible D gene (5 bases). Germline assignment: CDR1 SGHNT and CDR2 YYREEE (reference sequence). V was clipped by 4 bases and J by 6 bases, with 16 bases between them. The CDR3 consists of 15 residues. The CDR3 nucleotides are TGTGCCAGCAGCCGGGGTGGACCGAGGGCCGGGGAGCTGTTTTTT. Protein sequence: CASSRGGPRAGELFF.

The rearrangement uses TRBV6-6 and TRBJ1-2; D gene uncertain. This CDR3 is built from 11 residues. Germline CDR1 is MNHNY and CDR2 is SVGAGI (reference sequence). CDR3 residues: CASFENYGYTF. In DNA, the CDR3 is TGTGCTAGTTTTGAGAACTATGGCTACACCTTC.

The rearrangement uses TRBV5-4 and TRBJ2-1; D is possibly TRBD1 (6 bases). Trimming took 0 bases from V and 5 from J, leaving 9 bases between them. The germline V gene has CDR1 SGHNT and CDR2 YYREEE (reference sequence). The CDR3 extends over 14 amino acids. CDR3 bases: TGTGCCAGCAGCTTGGACAGGGTAAACAATGAGCAGTTCTTC. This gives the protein CASSLDRVNNEQFF.

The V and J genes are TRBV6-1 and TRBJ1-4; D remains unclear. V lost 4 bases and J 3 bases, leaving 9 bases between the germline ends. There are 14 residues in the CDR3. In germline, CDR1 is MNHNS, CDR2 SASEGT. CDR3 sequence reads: CASSARGANEKLFF. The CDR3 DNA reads TGTGCCAGCAGTGCGCGCGGGGCTAATGAAAAACTGTTTTTT.

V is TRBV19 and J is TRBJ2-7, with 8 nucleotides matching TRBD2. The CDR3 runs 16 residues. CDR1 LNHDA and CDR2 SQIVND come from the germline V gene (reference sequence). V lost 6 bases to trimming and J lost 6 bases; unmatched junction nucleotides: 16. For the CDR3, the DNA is TGTGCCAGTAGCCTCGGTCCGGGACTAGAGGTTCGCGAGCAGTACTTC. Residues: CASSLGPGLEVREQYF.